This record concerns one TCR beta chain sequence. Its antigen remains unknown. The entry originates in a study of T cell responses to AZD1222 COVID-19 vaccine. Study-level background: Second-dose intervals of approximately 4 or approximately 12 weeks were pooled.

Germline CDR1 SGHRS, CDR2 YFSETQ. V lost 4 bases and J 2 bases, leaving 13 bases between the germline ends. The CDR3 is 15 amino acids. Assay: immunoSEQ multiplex PCR; the TCRdb copy retains only in-frame clones and omits some. The table has approximately 110,000 clones, about 90% seen once. Findings and limits, study-wide: Females outnumbered males among donors, who were mostly white British; clonal diversity was possibly underestimated. Breadth and depth of Spike-specific TCRs rose after two AZD1222 doses.

The sample was peripheral blood, taken on day 0 of AZD1222 vaccination. This receptor was obtained from an adult in good health. The J gene is TRBJ2-1, the V gene TRBV5-1; a weak D match, TRBD2 (6 bases). The CDR3: CASSDSGGTYNEQFF. The CDR3 DNA follows: TGCGCCAGCAGCGATAGCGGAGGAACCTACAATGAGCAGTTCTTC.